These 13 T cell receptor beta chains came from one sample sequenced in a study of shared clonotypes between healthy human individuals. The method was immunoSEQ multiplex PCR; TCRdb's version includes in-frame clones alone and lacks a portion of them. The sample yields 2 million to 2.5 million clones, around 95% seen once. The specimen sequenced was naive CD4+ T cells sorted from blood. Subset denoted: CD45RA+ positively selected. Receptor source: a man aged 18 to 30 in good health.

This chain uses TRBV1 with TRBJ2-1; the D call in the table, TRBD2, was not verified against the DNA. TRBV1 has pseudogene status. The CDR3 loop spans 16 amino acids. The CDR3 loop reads CTSSQLCSGVKNEQFF. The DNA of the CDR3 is TGCACCAGCAGCCAATTATGTAGCGGCGTAAAAAATGAGCAGTTCTTC.

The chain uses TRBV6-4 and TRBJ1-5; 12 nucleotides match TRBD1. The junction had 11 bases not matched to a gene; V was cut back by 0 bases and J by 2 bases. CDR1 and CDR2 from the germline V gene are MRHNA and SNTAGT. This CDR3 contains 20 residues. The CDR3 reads CASSDSYRDRGHIGNQPQHF. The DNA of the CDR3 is TGTGCCAGCAGTGACTCTTATAGGGACAGGGGGCATATAGGCAATCAGCCCCAGCATTTT.

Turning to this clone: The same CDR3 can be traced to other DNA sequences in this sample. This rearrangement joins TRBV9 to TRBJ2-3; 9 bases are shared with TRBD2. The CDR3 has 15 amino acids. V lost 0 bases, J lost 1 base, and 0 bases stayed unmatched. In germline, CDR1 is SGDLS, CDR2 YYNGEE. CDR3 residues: CASSVVAGGTDTQYF. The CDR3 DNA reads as TGTGCCAGCAGCGTAGTAGCGGGAGGCACAGATACGCAGTATTTT. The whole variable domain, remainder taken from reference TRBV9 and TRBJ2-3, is DSGVTQTPKHLITATGQRVTLRCSPRSGDLSVYWYQQSLDQGLQFLIQYYNGEERAKGNILERFSAQQFPDLHSELNLSSLELGDSALYFCASSVVAGGTDTQYFGPGTRLTVL.

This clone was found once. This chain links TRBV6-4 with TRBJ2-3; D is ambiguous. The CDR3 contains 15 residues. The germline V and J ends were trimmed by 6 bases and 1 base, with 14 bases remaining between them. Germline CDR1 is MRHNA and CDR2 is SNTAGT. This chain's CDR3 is CASSLESAGTDTQYF. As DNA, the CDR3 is TGTGCCAGCAGCCTTGAGAGCGCTGGCACAGATACGCAGTATTTT.

In nucleotides, the CDR3 is TGTGCCAGCACGAGCGGGAAAGCTGGGGCCAACGTCCTGACTTTC. Protein product: CASTSGKAGANVLTF. This chain connects TRBV28 to TRBJ2-6; 7 positions match TRBD2. This CDR3 is built from 15 residues. Germline CDR1 reads MDHEN; CDR2 reads SYDVKM. With V trimmed by 7 bases and J by 2 bases, 5 bases remained unmatched.

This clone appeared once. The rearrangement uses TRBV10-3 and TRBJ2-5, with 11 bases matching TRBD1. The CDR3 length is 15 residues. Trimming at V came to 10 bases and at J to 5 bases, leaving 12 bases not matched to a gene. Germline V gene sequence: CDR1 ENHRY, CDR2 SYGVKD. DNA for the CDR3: TGTGCCACGTCCCGCGGGACAGGGGGGATGGAGACCCAGTACTTC. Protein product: CATSRGTGGMETQYF.

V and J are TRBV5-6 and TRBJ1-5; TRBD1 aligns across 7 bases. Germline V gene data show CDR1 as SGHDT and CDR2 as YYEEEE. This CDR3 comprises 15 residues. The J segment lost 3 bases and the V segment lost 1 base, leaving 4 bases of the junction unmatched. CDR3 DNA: TGTGCCAGCAGCTTGTACAGGGGCCTCAATCAGCCCCAGCATTTT. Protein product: CASSLYRGLNQPQHF.

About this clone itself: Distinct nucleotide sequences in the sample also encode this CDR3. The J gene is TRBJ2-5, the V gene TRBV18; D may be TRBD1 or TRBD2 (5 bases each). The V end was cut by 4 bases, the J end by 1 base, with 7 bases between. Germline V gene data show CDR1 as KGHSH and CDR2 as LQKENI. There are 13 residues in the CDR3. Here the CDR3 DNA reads TGTGCCAGCTCACGGGGGACCCAAGAGACCCAGTACTTC. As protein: CASSRGTQETQYF.

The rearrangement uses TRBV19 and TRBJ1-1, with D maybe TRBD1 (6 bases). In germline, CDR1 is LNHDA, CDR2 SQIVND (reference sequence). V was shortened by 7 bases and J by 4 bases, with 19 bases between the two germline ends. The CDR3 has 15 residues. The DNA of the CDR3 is TGTGCCAGTACCGACAGTCGGCCACAGGGCACTGAAGCTTTCTTT. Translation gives CASTDSRPQGTEAFF.

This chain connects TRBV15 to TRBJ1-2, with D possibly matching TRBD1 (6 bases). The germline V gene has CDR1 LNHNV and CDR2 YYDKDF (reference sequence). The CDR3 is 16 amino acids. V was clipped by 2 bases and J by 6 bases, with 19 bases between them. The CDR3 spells CATSRPGSGGRHGYTF. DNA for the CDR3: TGTGCCACCAGCAGACCTGGGAGTGGGGGGCGTCATGGCTACACCTTC.

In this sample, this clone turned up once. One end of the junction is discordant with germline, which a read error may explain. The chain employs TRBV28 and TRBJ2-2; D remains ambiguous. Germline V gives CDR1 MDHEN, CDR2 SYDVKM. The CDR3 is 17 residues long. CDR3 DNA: TGTGCCACCAGTCGTAATACGTGGGCAGAGAACACCGGGGAGCTGTTTTTT. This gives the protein CATSRNTWAENTGELFF.

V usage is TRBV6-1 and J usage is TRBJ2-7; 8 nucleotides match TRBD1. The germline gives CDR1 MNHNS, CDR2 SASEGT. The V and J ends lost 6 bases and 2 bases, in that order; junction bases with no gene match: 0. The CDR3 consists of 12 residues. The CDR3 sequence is CASSRGPYEQYF. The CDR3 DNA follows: TGTGCCAGCAGCAGGGGGCCCTACGAGCAGTACTTC.

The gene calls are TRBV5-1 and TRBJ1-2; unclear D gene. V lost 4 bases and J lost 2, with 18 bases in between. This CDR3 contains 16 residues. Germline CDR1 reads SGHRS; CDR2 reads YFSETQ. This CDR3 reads CASSPGIHTENYGYTF. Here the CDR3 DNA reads TGCGCCAGCAGCCCCGGAATCCATACAGAGAACTATGGCTACACCTTC.